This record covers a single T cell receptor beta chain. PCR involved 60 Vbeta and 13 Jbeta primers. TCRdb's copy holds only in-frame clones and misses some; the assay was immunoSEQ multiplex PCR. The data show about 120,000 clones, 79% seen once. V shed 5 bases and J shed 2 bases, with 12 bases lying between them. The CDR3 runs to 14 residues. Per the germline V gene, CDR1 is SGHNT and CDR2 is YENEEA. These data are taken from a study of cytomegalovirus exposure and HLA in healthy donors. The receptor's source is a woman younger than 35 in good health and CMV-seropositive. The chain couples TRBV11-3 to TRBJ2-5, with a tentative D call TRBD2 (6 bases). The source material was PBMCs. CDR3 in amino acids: CASSMFGGQETQYF. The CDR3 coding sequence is TGTGCCAGCAGCATGTTTGGGGGGCAAGAGACCCAGTACTTC.